One T cell receptor beta chain is described in this entry. J was trimmed by 2 bases and V by 1 base; bases with no gene match: 1. The germline V gene has CDR1 SGHDN and CDR2 FVKESK. This CDR3 region has 15 residues. cDNA came from about 0.5 to 1 ug RNA primed by random hexamers. Amplification of TCR beta CDR3 across 54 Vbeta and 13 Jbeta was performed with immunoSEQ multiplex PCR. A single record per CDR3 protein comes from TCRdb applying MiXCR to the immunoSEQ multiplex PCR reads. In the table there are 70,000 or so distinct CDR3 sequences, about 94% of which are singletons. In the multiple sclerosis control group, patients were treatment-naive and had stable or active relapsing-remitting disease. The data were obtained in a study of CD8 T cells in Susac syndrome.

The receptor was derived from a human donor with multiple sclerosis. The V gene is TRBV14, the J gene TRBJ2-3; 9 nucleotides align to TRBD2. Sequenced input: CD8+ T cells from PBMCs. CDR3 sequence (DNA): TGTGCCAGCAGCCAAGTAGCGGGGGCCACAGATACGCAGTATTTT. Its translation: CASSQVAGATDTQYF.